This entry describes one T cell receptor (beta chain). Antigen: not known. These data originate in a study of CD8+CD57+ T cells in acquired aplastic anemia. Study at large: When averaged, DNA from sorted CD4+ and CD8+ cells came to approximately 3 ug.

The CDR3 spans 14 residues. V was pared by 2 bases and J by 4 bases, with 9 bases between. The germline gives CDR1 SGHVS, CDR2 FQNEAQ. Study results and limitations: There were roughly 28 CD8+ CDR3 sequences that occurred in both patients and controls.

Genomic DNA acted as the template from which TCR beta VDJ combination and CDR3 sequence profiling were carried out. TCRdb passed the reads through MiXCR, listing each CDR3 protein once. This table holds over 150,000 distinct CDR3 sequences, roughly half found once. Sequencing was carried out using sorted CD4+, CD8+, or CD8+CD57+ T cells (not recorded which) from PBMCs. The clonotype was recovered from a human donor in good health, serving as a control. The V and J genes are TRBV7-8 and TRBJ1-5; tentatively, D is TRBD1 (5 bases). The CDR3 protein is CASSLQGGNQPQHF. The CDR3 region has the DNA TGTGCCAGCAGCTTACAGGGAGGGAATCAGCCCCAGCATTTT.